This entry lists 27 T cell receptor beta chains sequenced from one sample in a study of shared clonotypes between healthy human individuals. Naive CD8 cells were CD45RO-negative, positively selected for CCR7, excluding terminally differentiated effector memory CD45RA+ cells. Produced via immunoSEQ multiplex PCR; TCRdb's table is partial and in-frame only. The data hold about 700,000 clones, with roughly nine tenths observed a single time. Sequencing was done on a sample of naive CD8+ T cells sorted from blood. The source is a man between 25 and 39 years old in good health.

This chain links TRBV9 with TRBJ2-3; perhaps TRBD1 as D (6 bases). V lost 4 bases and J lost 2, with 11 bases in between. Germline values: CDR1 SGDLS, CDR2 YYNGEE. The CDR3 loop spans 14 amino acids. The CDR3 reads CASSPWTDTDTQYF. Written as DNA, the CDR3 is TGTGCCAGCAGCCCCTGGACAGACACAGATACGCAGTATTTT.

The CDR3 nucleotides are TGTGCCAGCGGCGGCAGGGTCCACGAGCAGTACTTC. It translates to CASGGRVHEQYF. This chain connects TRBV27 to TRBJ2-7; weak D call: TRBD1 (5 bases). The CDR3 is made up of 12 amino acids. Germline V gene lookup returns CDR1 MNHEY and CDR2 SMNVEV (reference sequence). V lost 8 bases, J lost 5 bases, and 13 bases lay in between.

This chain connects TRBV7-6 to TRBJ1-5, with D perhaps matching TRBD1 (6 bases). Trimming left V 1 base short and J 6 bases short, with 19 bases between. The CDR3 has 17 residues. Germline values: CDR1 SGHVS, CDR2 FNYEAQ. The CDR3: CASSLESFSGGGQPQHF. The CDR3 DNA sequence: TGTGCCAGCAGCTTAGAGTCTTTCTCGGGGGGCGGTCAGCCCCAGCATTTT.

In its sample, this clone was seen a few times. The chain couples TRBV27 to TRBJ2-7; D might be TRBD1 or TRBD2, each matching 5 bases. The V gene's germline CDR1 is MNHEY and CDR2 SMNVEV (reference sequence). The CDR3 has 14 amino acids. Trimming stripped 3 bases from V and 3 bases from J, with 12 bases between. The CDR3: CASSLRDGIYEQYF. CDR3 in DNA: TGTGCCAGCAGTTTGAGGGACGGGATCTACGAGCAGTACTTC.

The chain employs TRBV11-2 and TRBJ2-1, with a weak D call TRBD1 (5 bases). V was pared by 5 bases and J by 3 bases, with 8 bases between. Looked up from germline, CDR1 is SGHAT and CDR2 is FQNNGV. The CDR3 totals 13 residues. The CDR3 sequence is CASSKGRYNEQFF. The CDR3 nucleotides are TGTGCCAGCAGCAAGGGGCGCTACAATGAGCAGTTCTTC.

This clone was seen just once. The CDR3 DNA is TGTGCCAGCAGTATCGGACAGGTGGGCCATCAGCCCCAGCATTTT. This gives the protein CASSIGQVGHQPQHF. This rearrangement joins TRBV28 to TRBJ1-5; TRBD1 matches at 7 bases. The V gene's germline CDR1 is MDHEN and CDR2 SYDVKM. J was trimmed by 5 bases and V by 5 bases; bases with no gene match: 9. The CDR3 consists of 15 residues.

V is TRBV27 and J is TRBJ1-3, with D hard to call. V lost 0 bases to trimming and J lost 2 bases, with 8 bases between them. CDR3 size: 15 residues. CDR1 and CDR2 from the germline V gene are MNHEY and SMNVEV (reference sequence). The CDR3 loop is CASSLSQVPGNTIYF. CDR3 nucleotides: TGTGCCAGCAGTTTATCGCAGGTTCCTGGAAACACCATATATTTT.

This clone was picked up one time. V is TRBV5-1 and J is TRBJ1-3; D possibly corresponds to TRBD1 (5 bases). The CDR3 runs 17 residues. The V gene's germline CDR1 is SGHRS and CDR2 YFSETQ. Trimming left V 1 base short and J 0 bases short, with 14 bases between. CDR3 in amino acids: CASSLSFIGTSGNTIYF. The CDR3 DNA is TGCGCCAGCAGCTTGTCTTTCATAGGGACCTCTGGAAACACCATATATTTT.

Remarks on this clone: The same CDR3 also results from other DNA sequences found in this sample. The V and J genes are TRBV7-9 and TRBJ2-2; D may be TRBD2 (5 bases). The CDR3 has 15 residues. CDR1 SEHNR and CDR2 FQNEAQ come from the germline V gene (reference sequence). V lost 3 bases and J 0 bases, leaving 8 bases between the germline ends. The CDR3 DNA reads TGTGCCAGCAGCTTGGCGGGTACGAACACCGGGGAGCTGTTTTTT. This encodes CASSLAGTNTGELFF.

The chain couples TRBV11-2 to TRBJ1-4; TRBD1 matches 9 bases. Per the germline V gene, CDR1 is SGHAT and CDR2 is FQNNGV. Trimming took 3 bases from V and 1 from J; bases not matched to a gene: 0. CDR3 length: 15 amino acids. CDR3 residues: CASSLTGGTNEKLFF. CDR3 nucleotides: TGTGCCAGCAGCTTGACAGGGGGAACTAATGAAAAACTGTTTTTT.

The genes are TRBV28 and TRBJ2-7; 7 nucleotides match TRBD1. Germline lookup yields CDR1 MDHEN and CDR2 SYDVKM. Trimming cost V 3 bases and J 6 bases; bases outside gene matches: 11. The CDR3 contains 15 residues. CDR3 sequence: CASSFLTGSPTEQYF. The DNA for the CDR3 is TGTGCCAGCAGTTTCCTGACAGGGTCCCCCACCGAGCAGTACTTC.

The V call is TRBV7-9, the J call TRBJ2-7; D unresolved. Trimming shortened V by 4 bases and J by 3 bases, and 13 bases separated the two germline ends. CDR3 length: 14 residues. Germline CDR1 and CDR2: SEHNR and FQNEAQ (reference sequence). The CDR3 region is CASSSEGRSYEQYF. The DNA for the CDR3 is TGTGCCAGCAGCTCGGAAGGTAGGAGCTACGAGCAGTACTTC.

V is TRBV7-2 and J is TRBJ2-1; D is uncertain. Trimming stripped 5 bases from V and 7 bases from J, with 9 bases between. CDR1 SGHTA and CDR2 FQGNSA come from the germline V gene. The CDR3 is 12 amino acids. The CDR3 is CASSLHSNEQFF. The CDR3 nucleotides read TGTGCCAGCAGCCTACATTCTAATGAGCAGTTCTTC.

The rearrangement uses TRBV7-2 and TRBJ2-7; 11 nucleotides match TRBD2. This CDR3 has 14 amino acids. V shed 5 bases and J 2 bases; nucleotides not matched to a gene: 2. Germline CDR1 is SGHTA and CDR2 is FQGNSA. The CDR3 loop reads CASSPSGRTYEQYF. DNA of the CDR3: TGTGCCAGCAGCCCTAGCGGGAGGACCTACGAGCAGTACTTC.

J is TRBJ1-1 and V is TRBV9; 7 bases map to TRBD1. Losses at the gene ends were 4 bases for V and 1 base for J; bases not matched to a gene: 10. The CDR3 has 16 residues. The germline gives CDR1 SGDLS, CDR2 YYNGEE. CDR3 sequence (DNA): TGTGCCAGCAGCCCAACGGGACAGCCGAAGAACACTGAAGCTTTCTTT. Protein product: CASSPTGQPKNTEAFF.

V gene TRBV6-1 combines with J gene TRBJ2-7; 8 nucleotides agree with TRBD2. The ends lost 2 bases at V and 2 bases at J; junction bases unmatched: 11. Looked up from germline, CDR1 is MNHNS and CDR2 is SASEGT. The CDR3 covers 17 residues. CDR3 sequence reads: CASSESIPVGLAYEQYF. The CDR3 nucleotides are TGTGCCAGCAGTGAATCGATTCCAGTGGGACTAGCCTACGAGCAGTACTTC.

This rearrangement joins TRBV6-4 to TRBJ2-1; 7 bases are a match to TRBD2. Trimming took 2 bases from V and 8 from J; bases not matched to a gene: 6. The germline V gene encodes CDR1 MRHNA and CDR2 SNTAGT. There are 14 residues in the CDR3. CDR3 coding DNA: TGTGCCAGCAGTGACGCCCCTGGGGGGGATGAGCAGTTCTTC. Amino acid sequence: CASSDAPGGDEQFF.

This clone was recorded once. This chain joins TRBV6-5 and TRBJ2-1; either TRBD1 or TRBD2 may supply D (6 bases each). The CDR3 is 15 residues long. CDR1 MNHEY and CDR2 SVGAGI come from the germline V gene. V was trimmed by 3 bases and J by 8 bases, leaving 17 bases between them. Written as DNA, the CDR3 is TGTGCCAGCAGTTATCGGGGGCCTCCTACGGATGAGCAGTTCTTC. Amino acid sequence: CASSYRGPPTDEQFF.

The gene calls are TRBV27 and TRBJ2-7; no definite D call. The CDR3 length is 12 residues. The germline V gene encodes CDR1 MNHEY and CDR2 SMNVEV (reference sequence). Trimming removed 6 bases at V and 1 base at J, with 7 bases between. CDR3 sequence (DNA): TGTGCCAGCAGCGCGGCGTCCTACGAGCAGTACTTC. This codes for CASSAASYEQYF.

V usage is TRBV7-2 and J usage is TRBJ2-3, with 8 bases lining up with TRBD1. Germline trimming cut 4 bases from V and 0 bases from J; bases unmatched to any gene: 9. The CDR3 sequence is 17 residues long. CDR1 and CDR2 (germline): SGHTA, FQGNSA. CDR3: CASSYLPTGESTDTQYF. The CDR3 nucleotides are TGTGCCAGCAGCTACCTTCCGACAGGGGAAAGCACAGATACGCAGTATTTT.

The chain recombines TRBV9 with TRBJ2-3; D possibly corresponds to TRBD2 (6 bases). Germline-derived CDR1 and CDR2 are SGDLS and YYNGEE. The germline V and J ends were trimmed by 4 bases and 1 base, with 22 bases remaining between them. This CDR3 comprises 18 residues. In DNA, the CDR3 is TGTGCCAGCAGCCCGAAGAGGTCTACTAGCCGGGGCACAGATACGCAGTATTTT. This translates into CASSPKRSTSRGTDTQYF.

This sequence joins TRBV15 and TRBJ2-7; 8 bases fit TRBD2. CDR3 size: 15 residues. V lost 6 bases, J lost 4 bases, and 11 bases stayed unmatched. CDR1 LNHNV and CDR2 YYDKDF come from the germline V gene (reference sequence). CDR3 amino acids: CATRKTSGSLYEQYF. The DNA for the CDR3 is TGTGCCACCAGGAAAACGAGCGGGAGCCTTTACGAGCAGTACTTC.

The chain employs TRBV9 and TRBJ2-1; TRBD1 matches at 9 bases. From germline, CDR1 is SGDLS and CDR2 YYNGEE. The CDR3 is 15 amino acids. V shed 0 bases, J shed 6 bases, and the junction held 4 bases outside the gene matches. CDR3 in amino acids: CASSVAGTGFNEQFF. CDR3 in DNA: TGTGCCAGCAGCGTAGCCGGGACAGGGTTCAATGAGCAGTTCTTC.

This clone was recorded a few times. The chain employs TRBV4-1 and TRBJ2-2; D is perhaps TRBD2 (6 bases). V was cut by 1 base and J by 8 bases, with 11 bases left in between. Germline-derived CDR1 and CDR2 are MGHRA and YSYEKL. This CDR3 has 14 amino acids. Written as DNA, the CDR3 is TGCGCCAGCAGCCAAGCCGGGAGCCCTGGGGAGCTGTTTTTT. Its translation: CASSQAGSPGELFF.

This clone turned up a few times. The chain employs TRBV29-1 and TRBJ2-5; 9 nucleotides line up with TRBD2. V lost 6 bases to trimming and J lost 3 bases; unmatched junction nucleotides: 11. Germline V gene lookup returns CDR1 SQVTM and CDR2 ANQGSEA. The CDR3 consists of 15 residues. The CDR3 protein is CSVVPRGRAEETQYF. The CDR3 DNA reads as TGCAGCGTCGTCCCCCGCGGGAGGGCCGAAGAGACCCAGTACTTC.

The gene calls are TRBV30 and TRBJ1-6; the D is unclear. CDR3 length: 13 amino acids. V lost 0 bases and J 7 bases, leaving 7 bases between the germline ends. CDR1 GTSNPN and CDR2 SVGIG come from the germline V gene (reference sequence). This CDR3 is CAWSVPGNSPLHF. The CDR3 DNA is TGTGCCTGGAGTGTACCTGGGAATTCACCCCTCCACTTT.

The gene calls are TRBV30 and TRBJ1-5; TRBD1 matches at 10 bases. The CDR3 spans 15 residues. V lost 3 bases and J lost 6; bases outside the gene matches: 8. The germline V gene has CDR1 GTSNPN and CDR2 SVGIG (reference sequence). CDR3 nucleotide sequence: TGTGCCTGGAGCGAAGTGGACAGGGGGACTCAGCCCCAGCATTTT. Amino acids: CAWSEVDRGTQPQHF.